One T cell receptor beta chain is described in this entry. CDR1 and CDR2 from the germline V gene are SGHRS and YFSETQ. The CDR3 spans 15 residues. V was clipped by 1 base and J by 0 bases, with 10 bases between them. This sample is drawn from a study of T cell responses to AZD1222 COVID-19 vaccine. TCRdb keeps only in-frame clones here, not all; method: immunoSEQ multiplex PCR. The sample consists of fewer than 150,000 clones, roughly 87% of them appearing once. This TCR was sampled from an adult who received the AZD1222 COVID-19 vaccine. Sequencing was performed on peripheral blood, taken 28 days after the second AZD1222 dose. V and J are TRBV5-1 and TRBJ1-1; D is undetermined. The CDR3: CASSLSGQLNTEAFF. The CDR3 region has the DNA TGCGCCAGCAGCTTGTCCGGGCAATTGAACACTGAAGCTTTCTTT.